This T cell receptor beta chain was obtained from a study of a mutant IDH1 vaccine in newly diagnosed glioma. Sequenced by immunoSEQ multiplex PCR; TCRdb stores in-frame clones only, minus some. The sample includes 80,000 to 100,000 clones, 82% seen only once; the top ten take about 5.6%. Notes on the study in general: Vaccine-induced responses were seen in approximately 93% of patients, spanning several MHC alleles.

This clone was picked up a small number of times. No antigen is known for it. CDR1 MNHEY and CDR2 SVGAGI come from the germline V gene. V was clipped by 2 bases and J by 5 bases, with 15 bases between them. CDR3 size: 15 residues. The sample's time point: baseline, week 1 (first vaccination visit). Treatment noted: pre-vaccination baseline after standard-of-care therapy. V gene TRBV6-5 combines with J gene TRBJ1-1, with a tentative D call TRBD1 (6 bases). The source material was PBMCs, sampled from a glioma patient treated with radiotherapy, temozolomide or both. The TCR sequence derives from a man in his forties with glioma. Some clones in this sample may be carry-over from other donors' samples. As DNA, the CDR3 is TGTGCCAGCAGTTACGTGGGGACGAGGGGGACTGAAGCTTTCTTT. Translating it yields CASSYVGTRGTEAFF.